This T cell receptor beta chain appears in the sequencing data of a study of T cell changes during pregnancy in multiple sclerosis. Per germline, CDR1 SGHDT and CDR2 YYEEEE. Trimming cost V 7 bases and J 1 base, with 15 bases left between them. CDR3 size: 14 residues. Clones were sequenced by immunoSEQ multiplex PCR, and TCRdb holds only the in-frame ones, with some missing. The sample yields roughly 100,000 clones, about nine tenths seen once. This chain joins TRBV5-6 and TRBJ2-7; possible D gene TRBD2, 7 bases. The TCR sequence derives from a female donor in good health, enrolled as a control in a pregnancy study. The sequenced sample was peripheral blood, obtained in the second trimester of pregnancy. The CDR3 DNA sequence: TGTGCCAGCCTTGGGAGGGGGGCTTCCTACGAGCAGTACTTC. This gives the protein CASLGRGASYEQYF.